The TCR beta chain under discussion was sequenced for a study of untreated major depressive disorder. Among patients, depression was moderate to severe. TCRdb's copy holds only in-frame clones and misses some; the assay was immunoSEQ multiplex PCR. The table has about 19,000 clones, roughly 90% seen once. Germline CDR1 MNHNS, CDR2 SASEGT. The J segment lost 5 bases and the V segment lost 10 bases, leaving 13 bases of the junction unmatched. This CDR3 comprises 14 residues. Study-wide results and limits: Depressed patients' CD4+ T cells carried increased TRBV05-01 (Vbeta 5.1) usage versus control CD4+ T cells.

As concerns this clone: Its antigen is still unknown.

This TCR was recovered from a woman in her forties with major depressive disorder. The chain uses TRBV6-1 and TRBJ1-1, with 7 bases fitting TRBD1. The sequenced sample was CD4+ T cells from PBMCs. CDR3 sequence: CAIVRQGKRTEAFF. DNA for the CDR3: TGTGCCATCGTCAGACAGGGAAAGAGGACTGAAGCTTTCTTT.